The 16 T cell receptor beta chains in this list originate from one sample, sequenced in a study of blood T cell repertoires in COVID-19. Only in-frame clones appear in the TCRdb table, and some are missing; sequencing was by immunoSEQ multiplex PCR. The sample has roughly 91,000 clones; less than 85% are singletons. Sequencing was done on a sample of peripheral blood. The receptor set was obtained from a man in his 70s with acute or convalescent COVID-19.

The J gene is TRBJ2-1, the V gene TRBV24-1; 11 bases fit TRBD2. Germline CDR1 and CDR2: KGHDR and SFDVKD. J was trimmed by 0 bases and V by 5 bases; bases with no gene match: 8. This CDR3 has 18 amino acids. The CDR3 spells CATSGGSGRVSSYNEQFF. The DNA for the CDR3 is TGTGCCACCAGTGGAGGTAGCGGGAGGGTGAGCTCCTACAATGAGCAGTTCTTC.

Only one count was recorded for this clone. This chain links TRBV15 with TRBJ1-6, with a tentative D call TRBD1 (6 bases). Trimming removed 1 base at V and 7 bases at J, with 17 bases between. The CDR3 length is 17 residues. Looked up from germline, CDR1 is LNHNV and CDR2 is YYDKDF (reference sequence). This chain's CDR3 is CATSRATARRGNSPLHF. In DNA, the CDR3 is TGTGCCACCAGCAGAGCGACGGCCCGAAGGGGGAATTCACCCCTCCACTTT.

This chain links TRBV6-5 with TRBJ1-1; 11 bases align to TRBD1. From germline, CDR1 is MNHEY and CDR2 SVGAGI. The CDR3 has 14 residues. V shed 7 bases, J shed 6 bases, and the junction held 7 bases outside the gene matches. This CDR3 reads CASKGQGVGAEAFF. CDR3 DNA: TGTGCCAGCAAGGGACAGGGGGTTGGGGCTGAAGCTTTCTTT.

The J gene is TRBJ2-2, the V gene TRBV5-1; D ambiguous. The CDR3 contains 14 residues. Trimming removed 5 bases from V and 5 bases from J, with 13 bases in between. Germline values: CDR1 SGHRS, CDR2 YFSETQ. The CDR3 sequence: CASRSAGGTGELFF. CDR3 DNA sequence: TGCGCCAGCAGATCGGCAGGTGGTACCGGGGAGCTGTTTTTT. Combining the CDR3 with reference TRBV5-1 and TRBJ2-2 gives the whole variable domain KAGVTQTPRYLIKTRGQQVTLSCSPISGHRSVSWYQQTPGQGLQFLFEYFSETQRNKGNFPGRFSGRQFSNSRSEMNVSTLELGDSALYLCASRSAGGTGELFFGEGSRLTVL.

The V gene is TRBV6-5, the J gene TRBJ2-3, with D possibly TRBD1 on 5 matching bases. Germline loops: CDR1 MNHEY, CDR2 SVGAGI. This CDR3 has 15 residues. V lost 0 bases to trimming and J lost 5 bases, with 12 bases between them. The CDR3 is CASSYSGQGKDTQYF. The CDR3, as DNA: TGTGCCAGCAGTTACTCAGGGCAGGGAAAAGATACGCAGTATTTT.

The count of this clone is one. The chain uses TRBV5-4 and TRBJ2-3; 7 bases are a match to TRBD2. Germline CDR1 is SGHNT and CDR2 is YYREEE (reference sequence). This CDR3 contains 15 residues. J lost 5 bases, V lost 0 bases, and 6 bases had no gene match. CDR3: CASSLVSGVRDTQYF. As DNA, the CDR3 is TGTGCCAGCAGCTTGGTGAGCGGGGTCAGAGATACGCAGTATTTT.

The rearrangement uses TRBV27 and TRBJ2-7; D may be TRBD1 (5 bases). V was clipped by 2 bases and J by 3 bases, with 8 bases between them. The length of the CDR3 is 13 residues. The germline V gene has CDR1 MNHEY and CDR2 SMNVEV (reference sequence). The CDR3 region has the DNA TGTGCCAGCAGTTTAAGACAGAACTACGAGCAGTACTTC. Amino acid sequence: CASSLRQNYEQYF.

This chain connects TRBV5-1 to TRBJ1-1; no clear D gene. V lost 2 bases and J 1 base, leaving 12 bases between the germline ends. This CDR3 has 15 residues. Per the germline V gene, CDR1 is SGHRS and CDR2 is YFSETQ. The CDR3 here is CASSFTPLGNTEAFF. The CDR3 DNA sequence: TGCGCCAGCAGCTTTACCCCCCTCGGGAACACTGAAGCTTTCTTT.

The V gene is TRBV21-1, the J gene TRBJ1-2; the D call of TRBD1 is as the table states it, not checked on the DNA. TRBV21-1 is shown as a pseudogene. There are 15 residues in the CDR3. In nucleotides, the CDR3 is TGTGCCAGCAGCAAAGCGATTGGGACAGGGTATGGCTACACCTTC. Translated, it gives CASSKAIGTGYGYTF.

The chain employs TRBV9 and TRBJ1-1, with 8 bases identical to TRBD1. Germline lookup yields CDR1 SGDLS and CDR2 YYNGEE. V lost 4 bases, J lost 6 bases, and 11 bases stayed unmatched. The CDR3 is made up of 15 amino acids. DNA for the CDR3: TGTGCCAGCAGCTCCCACAGGGGGGTCGGGGCTGAAGCTTTCTTT. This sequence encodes CASSSHRGVGAEAFF.

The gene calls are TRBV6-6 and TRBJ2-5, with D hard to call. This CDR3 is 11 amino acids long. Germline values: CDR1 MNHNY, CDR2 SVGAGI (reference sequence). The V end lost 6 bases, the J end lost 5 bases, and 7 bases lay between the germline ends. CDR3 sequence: CASSNSETQYF. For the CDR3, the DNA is TGTGCCAGCAGCAACTCGGAGACCCAGTACTTC.

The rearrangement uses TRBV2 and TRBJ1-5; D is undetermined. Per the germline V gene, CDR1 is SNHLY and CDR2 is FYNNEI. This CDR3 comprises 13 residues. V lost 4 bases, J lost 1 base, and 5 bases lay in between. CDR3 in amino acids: CASSGQSNQPQHF. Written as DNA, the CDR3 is TGTGCCAGCAGTGGTCAGAGCAATCAGCCCCAGCATTTT.

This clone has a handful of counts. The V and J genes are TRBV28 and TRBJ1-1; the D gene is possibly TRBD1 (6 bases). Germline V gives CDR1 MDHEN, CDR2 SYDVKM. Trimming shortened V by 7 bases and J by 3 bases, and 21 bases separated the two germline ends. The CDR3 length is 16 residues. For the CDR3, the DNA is TGTGCCAGCACCTACTCCTACCTCAGGGGTCACACTGAAGCTTTCTTT. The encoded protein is CASTYSYLRGHTEAFF.

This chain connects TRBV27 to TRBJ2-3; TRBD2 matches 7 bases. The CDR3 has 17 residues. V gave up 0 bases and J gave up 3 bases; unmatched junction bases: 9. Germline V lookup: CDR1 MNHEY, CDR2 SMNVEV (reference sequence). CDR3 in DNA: TGTGCCAGCAGTTTATCGCCTCAGGGAGGGGCGACAGATACGCAGTATTTT. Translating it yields CASSLSPQGGATDTQYF.

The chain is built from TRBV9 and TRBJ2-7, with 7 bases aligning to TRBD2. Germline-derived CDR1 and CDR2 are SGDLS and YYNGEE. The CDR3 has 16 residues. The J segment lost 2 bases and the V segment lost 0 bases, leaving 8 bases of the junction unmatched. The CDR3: CASSVDLASGTYEQYF. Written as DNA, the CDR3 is TGTGCCAGCAGCGTAGATCTGGCTAGCGGAACCTACGAGCAGTACTTC.

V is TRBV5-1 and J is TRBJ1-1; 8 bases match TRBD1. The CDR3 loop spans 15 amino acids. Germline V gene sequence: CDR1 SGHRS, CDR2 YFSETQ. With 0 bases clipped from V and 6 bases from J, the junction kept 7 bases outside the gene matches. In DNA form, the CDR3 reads TGCGCCAGCAGCTTGGCAGGACAGGGAGGCCCTGAAGCTTTCTTT. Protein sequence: CASSLAGQGGPEAFF.